The clone carrying this T cell receptor beta chain was counted a few times. The antigen is unknown. The sample originates from a study of response to subunit inactivated influenza vaccine. General study points: That few new T cells are recruited by each seasonal influenza vaccination was the authors' suggestion.

TCRdb independently ran MiXCR on the RT-PCR reads; one entry per CDR3 protein. The table has 560,000 or so distinct CDR3 sequences, less than 8% seen once. The CDR3 is made up of 19 amino acids. CDR1 is MDHEN and CDR2 is SYDVKM in the germline V gene. The junction had 11 bases not matched to a gene; V was cut back by 7 bases and J by 0 bases. This specimen consisted of PBMCs from blood, obtained around 2 years after vaccination. The source of this sequence is a man aged 45-69 years who received an inactivated influenza vaccine. The genes are TRBV28 and TRBJ2-5; 16 bases align to TRBD2. The CDR3 DNA sequence: TGTGCCAGCACCCAAATTGGGACTAGCGGGAGGGCCAACCAAGAGACCCAGTACTTC. This translates into CASTQIGTSGRANQETQYF.